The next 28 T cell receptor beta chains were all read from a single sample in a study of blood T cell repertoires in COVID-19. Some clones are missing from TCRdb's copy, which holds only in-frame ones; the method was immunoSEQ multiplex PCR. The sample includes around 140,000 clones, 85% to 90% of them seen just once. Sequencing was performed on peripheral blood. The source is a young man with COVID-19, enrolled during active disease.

CDR3 nucleotide sequence: TGTGCCACCAGCAGAGACAGGGACACCTCCTCCTACGAGCAGTACTTC. Its translation: CATSRDRDTSSYEQYF. J is TRBJ2-7 and V is TRBV15, with TRBD1 as a possible D gene (6 bases). Germline assignment: CDR1 LNHNV and CDR2 YYDKDF (reference sequence). Trimming pared 0 bases from V and 0 bases from J, leaving 12 bases between. The CDR3 has 16 amino acids.

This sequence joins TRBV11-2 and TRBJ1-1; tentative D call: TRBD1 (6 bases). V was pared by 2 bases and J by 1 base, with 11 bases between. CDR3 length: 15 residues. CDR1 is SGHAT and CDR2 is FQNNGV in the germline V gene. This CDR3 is CASSLRGGQNTEAFF. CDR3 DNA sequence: TGTGCCAGCAGCTTACGGGGGGGACAGAACACTGAAGCTTTCTTT.

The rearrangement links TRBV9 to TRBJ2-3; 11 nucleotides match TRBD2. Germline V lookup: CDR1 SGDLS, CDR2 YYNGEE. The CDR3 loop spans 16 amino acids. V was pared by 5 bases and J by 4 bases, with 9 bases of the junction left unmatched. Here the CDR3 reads CASSPELAGVSDTQYF. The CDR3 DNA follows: TGTGCCAGCAGTCCTGAACTAGCGGGAGTGTCAGATACGCAGTATTTT. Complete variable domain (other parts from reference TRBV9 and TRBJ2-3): DSGVTQTPKHLITATGQRVTLRCSPRSGDLSVYWYQQSLDQGLQFLIQYYNGEERAKGNILERFSAQQFPDLHSELNLSSLELGDSALYFCASSPELAGVSDTQYFGPGTRLTVL.

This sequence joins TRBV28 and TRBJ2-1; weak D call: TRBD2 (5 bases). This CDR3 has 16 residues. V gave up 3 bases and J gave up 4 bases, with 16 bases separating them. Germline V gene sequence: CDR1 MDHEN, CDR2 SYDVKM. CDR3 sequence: CASSFRTRKRYNEQFF. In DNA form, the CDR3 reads TGTGCCAGCAGTTTTCGGACTCGTAAACGTTACAATGAGCAGTTCTTC.

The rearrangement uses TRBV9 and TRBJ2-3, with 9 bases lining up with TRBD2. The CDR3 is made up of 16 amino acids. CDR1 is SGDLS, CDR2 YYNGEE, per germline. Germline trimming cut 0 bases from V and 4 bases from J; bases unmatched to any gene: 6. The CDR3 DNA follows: TGTGCCAGCAGCGTAGACCCAGCGGGAGGAGCAGATACGCAGTATTTT. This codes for CASSVDPAGGADTQYF.

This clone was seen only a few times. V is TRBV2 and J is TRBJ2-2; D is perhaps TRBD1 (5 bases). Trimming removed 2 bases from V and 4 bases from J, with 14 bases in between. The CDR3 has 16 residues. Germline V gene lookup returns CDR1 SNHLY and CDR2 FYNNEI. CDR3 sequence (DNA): TGTGCCAGCAGTGAAAGGGGCAGCTTACTCACCGGGGAGCTGTTTTTT. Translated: CASSERGSLLTGELFF.

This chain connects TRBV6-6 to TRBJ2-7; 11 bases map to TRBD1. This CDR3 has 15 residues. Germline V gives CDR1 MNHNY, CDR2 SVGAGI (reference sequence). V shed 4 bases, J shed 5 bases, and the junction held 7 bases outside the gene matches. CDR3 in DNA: TGTGCCAGCAGTTGGCGGACAGGGGGCACGGACGAGCAGTACTTC. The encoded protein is CASSWRTGGTDEQYF.

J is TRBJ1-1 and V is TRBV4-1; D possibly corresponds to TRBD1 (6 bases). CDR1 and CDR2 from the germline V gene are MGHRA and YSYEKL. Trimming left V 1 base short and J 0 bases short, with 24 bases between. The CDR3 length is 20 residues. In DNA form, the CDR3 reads TGCGCCAGCAGCCAAGGCCGGGCCAGGGGCAAAGTGGGTATGAACACTGAAGCTTTCTTT. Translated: CASSQGRARGKVGMNTEAFF.

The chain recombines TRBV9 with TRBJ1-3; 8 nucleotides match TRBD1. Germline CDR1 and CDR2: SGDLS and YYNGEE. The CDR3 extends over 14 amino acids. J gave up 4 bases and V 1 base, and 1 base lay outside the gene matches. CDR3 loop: CASSVRDRGNTIYF. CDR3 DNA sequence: TGTGCCAGCAGCGTAAGGGACAGGGGAAACACCATATATTTT.

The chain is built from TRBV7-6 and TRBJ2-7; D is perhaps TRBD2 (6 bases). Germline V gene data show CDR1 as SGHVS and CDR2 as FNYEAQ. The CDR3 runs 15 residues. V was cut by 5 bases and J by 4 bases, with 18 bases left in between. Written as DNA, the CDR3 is TGTGCCAGCAGCCCACTCCGCGGTGCGGGGTACGAGCAGTACTTC. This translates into CASSPLRGAGYEQYF.

CDR3 nucleotides: TGTGCCAGCAGCCGAATTAGCGGGATAACCGGGGAGCTGTTTTTT. It is translated as CASSRISGITGELFF. J is TRBJ2-2 and V is TRBV7-8; 8 nucleotides match TRBD2. Germline V gene sequence: CDR1 SGHVS, CDR2 FQNEAQ. This CDR3 comprises 15 residues. Germline trimming cut 5 bases from V and 5 bases from J; bases unmatched to any gene: 7.

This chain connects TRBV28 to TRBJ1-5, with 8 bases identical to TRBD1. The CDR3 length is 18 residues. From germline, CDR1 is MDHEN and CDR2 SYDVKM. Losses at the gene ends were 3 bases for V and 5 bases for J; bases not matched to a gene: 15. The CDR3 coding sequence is TGTGCCAGCAGTTTTCGGACAGGGTATGTTTACAGAGATCAGCCCCAGCATTTT. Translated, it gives CASSFRTGYVYRDQPQHF.

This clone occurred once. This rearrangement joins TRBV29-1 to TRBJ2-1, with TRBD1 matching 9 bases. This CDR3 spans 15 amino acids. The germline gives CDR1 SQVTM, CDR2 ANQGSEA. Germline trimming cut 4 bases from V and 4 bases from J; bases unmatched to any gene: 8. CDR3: CSVGGQGVVYNEQFF. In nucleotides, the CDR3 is TGCAGCGTTGGGGGACAGGGAGTCGTATACAATGAGCAGTTCTTC.

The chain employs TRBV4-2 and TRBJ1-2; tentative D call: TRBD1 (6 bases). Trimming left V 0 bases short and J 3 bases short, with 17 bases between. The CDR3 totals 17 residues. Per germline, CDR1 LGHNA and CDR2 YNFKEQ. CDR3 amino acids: CASSQDINRERYYGYTF. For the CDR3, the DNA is TGTGCCAGCAGCCAAGATATTAACAGGGAACGGTACTATGGCTACACCTTC.

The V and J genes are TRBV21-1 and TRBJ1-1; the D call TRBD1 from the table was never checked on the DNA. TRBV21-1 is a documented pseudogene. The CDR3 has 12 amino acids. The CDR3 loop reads CASSKGQIEAFF. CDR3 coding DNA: TGTGCCAGCAGCAAGGGCCAGATTGAAGCTTTCTTT.

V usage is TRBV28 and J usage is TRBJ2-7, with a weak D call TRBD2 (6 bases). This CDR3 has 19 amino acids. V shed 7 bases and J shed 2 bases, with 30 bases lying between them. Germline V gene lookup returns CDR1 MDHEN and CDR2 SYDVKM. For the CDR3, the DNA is TGTGCCAGCATTACTAGCCCCCCTCAGCCAGGACTAACTCCCTACGAGCAGTACTTC. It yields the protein CASITSPPQPGLTPYEQYF.

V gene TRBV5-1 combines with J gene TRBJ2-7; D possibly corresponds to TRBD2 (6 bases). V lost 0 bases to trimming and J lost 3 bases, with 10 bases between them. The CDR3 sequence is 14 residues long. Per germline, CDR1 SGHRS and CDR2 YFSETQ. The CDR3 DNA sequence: TGCGCCAGCAGCTTGGCGGGAGTAATCTACGAGCAGTACTTC. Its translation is CASSLAGVIYEQYF.

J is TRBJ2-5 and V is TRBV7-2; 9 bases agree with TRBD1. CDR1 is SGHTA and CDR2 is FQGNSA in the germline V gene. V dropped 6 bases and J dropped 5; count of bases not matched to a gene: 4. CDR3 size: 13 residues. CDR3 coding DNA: TGTGCCAGCAGTTACGGACAGGGGGAGACCCAGTACTTC. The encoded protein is CASSYGQGETQYF.

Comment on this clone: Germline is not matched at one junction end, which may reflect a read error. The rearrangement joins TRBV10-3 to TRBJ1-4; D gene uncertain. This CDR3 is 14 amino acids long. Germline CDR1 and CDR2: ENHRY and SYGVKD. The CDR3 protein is CAISERGPGEKLLF. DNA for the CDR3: TGTGCCATCAGTGAGCGAGGTCCGGGTGAAAAACTGCTTTTT.

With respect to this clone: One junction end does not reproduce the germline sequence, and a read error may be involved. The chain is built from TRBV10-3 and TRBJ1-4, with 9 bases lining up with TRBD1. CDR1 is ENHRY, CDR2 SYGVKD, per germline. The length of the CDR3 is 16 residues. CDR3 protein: CAISELPTGGGEKLLF. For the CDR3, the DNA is TGTGCCATCAGTGAGTTACCGACAGGGGGAGGTGAAAAACTGCTTTTT.

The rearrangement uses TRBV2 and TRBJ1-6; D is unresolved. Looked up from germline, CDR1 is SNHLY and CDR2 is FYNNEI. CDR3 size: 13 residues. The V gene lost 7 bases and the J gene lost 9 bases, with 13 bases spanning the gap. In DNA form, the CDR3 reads TGTGCCAGCAAGGCAGAGACTTTTTCACCCCTCCACTTT. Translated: CASKAETFSPLHF.

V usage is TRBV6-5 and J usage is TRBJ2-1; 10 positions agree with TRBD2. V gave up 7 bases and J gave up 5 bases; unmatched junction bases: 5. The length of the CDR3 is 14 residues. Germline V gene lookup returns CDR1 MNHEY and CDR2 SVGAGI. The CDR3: CASNLAGGHNEQFF. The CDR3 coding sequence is TGTGCCAGCAACTTAGCGGGAGGTCACAATGAGCAGTTCTTC.

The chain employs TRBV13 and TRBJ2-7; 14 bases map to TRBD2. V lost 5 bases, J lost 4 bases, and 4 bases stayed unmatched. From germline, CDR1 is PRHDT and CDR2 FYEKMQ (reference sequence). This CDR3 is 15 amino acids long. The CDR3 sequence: CASSPRLAGGYEQYF. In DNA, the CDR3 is TGTGCCAGCAGCCCCAGACTAGCGGGAGGGTACGAGCAGTACTTC.

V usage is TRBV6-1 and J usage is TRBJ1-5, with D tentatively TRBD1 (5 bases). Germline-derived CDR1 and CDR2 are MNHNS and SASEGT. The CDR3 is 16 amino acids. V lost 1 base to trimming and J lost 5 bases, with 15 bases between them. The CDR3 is CASSEVPQGGDQPQHF. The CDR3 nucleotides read TGTGCCAGCAGTGAAGTCCCCCAGGGTGGTGATCAGCCCCAGCATTTT.

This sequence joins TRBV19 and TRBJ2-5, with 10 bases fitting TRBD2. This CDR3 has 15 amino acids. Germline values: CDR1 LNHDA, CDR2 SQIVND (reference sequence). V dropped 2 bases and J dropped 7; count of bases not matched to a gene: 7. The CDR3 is CASSIRAGGPVTQYF. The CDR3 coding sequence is TGTGCCAGTAGTATACGAGCGGGAGGGCCAGTGACCCAGTACTTC.

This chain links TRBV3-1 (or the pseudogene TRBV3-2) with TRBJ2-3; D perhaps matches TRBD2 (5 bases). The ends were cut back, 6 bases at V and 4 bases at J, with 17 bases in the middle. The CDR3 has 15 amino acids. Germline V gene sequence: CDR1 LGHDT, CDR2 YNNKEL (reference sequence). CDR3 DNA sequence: TGTGCCAGCAGGCCTGCTACCCGGGGTGCAGATACGCAGTATTTT. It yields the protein CASRPATRGADTQYF.

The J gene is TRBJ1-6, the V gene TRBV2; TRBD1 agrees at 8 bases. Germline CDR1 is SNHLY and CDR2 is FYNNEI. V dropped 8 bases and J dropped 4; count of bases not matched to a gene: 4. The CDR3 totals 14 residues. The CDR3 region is CASAGTGYNSPLHF. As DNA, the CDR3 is TGTGCCAGCGCCGGGACAGGATATAATTCACCCCTCCACTTT.

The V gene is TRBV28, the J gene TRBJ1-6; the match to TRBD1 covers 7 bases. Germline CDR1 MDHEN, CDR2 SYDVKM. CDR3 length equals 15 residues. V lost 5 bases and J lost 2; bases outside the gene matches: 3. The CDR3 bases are TGTGCCAGCAGTGCACAGGGGCCCTATAATTCACCCCTCCACTTT. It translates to CASSAQGPYNSPLHF. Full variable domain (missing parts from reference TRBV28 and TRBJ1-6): DVKVTQSSRYLVKRTGEKVFLECVQDMDHENMFWYRQDPGLGLRLIYFSYDVKMKEKGDIPEGYSVSREKKERFSLILESASTNQTSMYLCASSAQGPYNSPLHFGNGTRLTVT.